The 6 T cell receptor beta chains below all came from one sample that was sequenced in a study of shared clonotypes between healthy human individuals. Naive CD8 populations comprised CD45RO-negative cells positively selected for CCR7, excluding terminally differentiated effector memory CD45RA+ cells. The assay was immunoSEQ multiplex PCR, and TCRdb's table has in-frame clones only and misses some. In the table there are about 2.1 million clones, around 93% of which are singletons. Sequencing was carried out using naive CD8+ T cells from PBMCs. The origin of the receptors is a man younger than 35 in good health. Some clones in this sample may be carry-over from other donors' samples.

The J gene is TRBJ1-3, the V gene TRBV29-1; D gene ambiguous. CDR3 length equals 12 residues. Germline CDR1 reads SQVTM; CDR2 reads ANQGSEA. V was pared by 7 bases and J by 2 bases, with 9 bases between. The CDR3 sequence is CSGLATGNTIYF. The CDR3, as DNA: TGCAGCGGTCTCGCGACTGGAAACACCATATATTTT.

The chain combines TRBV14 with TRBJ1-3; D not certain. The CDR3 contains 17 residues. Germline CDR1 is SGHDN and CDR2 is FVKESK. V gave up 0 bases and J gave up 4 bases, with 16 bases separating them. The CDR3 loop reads CASSQERPFVLGNTIYF. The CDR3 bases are TGTGCCAGCAGCCAAGAAAGGCCTTTTGTTTTAGGAAACACCATATATTTT.

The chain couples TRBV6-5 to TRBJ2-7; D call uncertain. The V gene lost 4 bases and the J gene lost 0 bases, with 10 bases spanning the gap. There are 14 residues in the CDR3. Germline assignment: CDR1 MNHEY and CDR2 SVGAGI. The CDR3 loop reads CASSFAESSYEQYF. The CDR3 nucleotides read TGTGCCAGCAGTTTCGCGGAAAGCTCCTACGAGCAGTACTTC.

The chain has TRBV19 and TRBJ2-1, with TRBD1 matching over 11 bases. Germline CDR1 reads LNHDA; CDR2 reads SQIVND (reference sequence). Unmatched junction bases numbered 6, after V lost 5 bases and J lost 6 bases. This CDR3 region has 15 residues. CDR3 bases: TGTGCCAGTAGTCGCGGACAGGGGGCGGTCAATGAGCAGTTCTTC. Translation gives CASSRGQGAVNEQFF.

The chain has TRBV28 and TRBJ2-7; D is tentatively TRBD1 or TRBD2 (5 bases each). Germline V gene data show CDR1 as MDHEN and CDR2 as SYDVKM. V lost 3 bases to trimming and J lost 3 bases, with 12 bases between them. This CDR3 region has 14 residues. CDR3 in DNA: TGTGCCAGCAGTTTTGACCGGGACCTCTACGAGCAGTACTTC. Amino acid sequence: CASSFDRDLYEQYF.

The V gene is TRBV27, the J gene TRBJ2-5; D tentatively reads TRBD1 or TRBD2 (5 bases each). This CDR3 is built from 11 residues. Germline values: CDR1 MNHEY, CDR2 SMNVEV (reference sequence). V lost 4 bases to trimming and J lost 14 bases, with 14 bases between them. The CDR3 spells CASSWGTASYF. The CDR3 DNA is TGTGCCAGCAGTTGGGGGACGGCCTCTTACTTC.